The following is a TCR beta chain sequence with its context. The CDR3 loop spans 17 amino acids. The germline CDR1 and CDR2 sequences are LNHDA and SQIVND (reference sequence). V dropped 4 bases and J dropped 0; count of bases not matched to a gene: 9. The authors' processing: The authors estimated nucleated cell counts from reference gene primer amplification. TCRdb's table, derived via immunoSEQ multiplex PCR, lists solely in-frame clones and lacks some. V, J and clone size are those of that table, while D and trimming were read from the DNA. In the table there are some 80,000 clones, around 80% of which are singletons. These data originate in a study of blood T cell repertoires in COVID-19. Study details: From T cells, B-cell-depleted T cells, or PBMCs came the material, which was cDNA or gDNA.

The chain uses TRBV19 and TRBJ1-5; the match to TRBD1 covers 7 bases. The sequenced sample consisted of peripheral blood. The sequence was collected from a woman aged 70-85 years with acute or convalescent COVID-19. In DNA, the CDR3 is TGTGCCAGTAGTACGACAGGGTTTGGGAATAGCAATCAGCCCCAGCATTTT. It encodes CASSTTGFGNSNQPQHF.